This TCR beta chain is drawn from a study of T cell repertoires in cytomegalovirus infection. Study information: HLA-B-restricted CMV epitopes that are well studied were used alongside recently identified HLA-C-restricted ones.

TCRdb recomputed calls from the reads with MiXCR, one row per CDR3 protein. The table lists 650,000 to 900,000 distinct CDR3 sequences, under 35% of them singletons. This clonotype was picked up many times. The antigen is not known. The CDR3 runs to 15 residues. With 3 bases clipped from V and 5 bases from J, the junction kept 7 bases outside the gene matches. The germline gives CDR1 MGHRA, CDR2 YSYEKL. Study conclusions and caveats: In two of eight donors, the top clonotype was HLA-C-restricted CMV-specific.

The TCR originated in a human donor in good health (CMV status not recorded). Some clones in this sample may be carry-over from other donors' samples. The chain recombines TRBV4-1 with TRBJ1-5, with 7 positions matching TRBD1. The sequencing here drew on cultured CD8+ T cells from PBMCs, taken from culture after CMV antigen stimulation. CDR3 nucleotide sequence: TGCGCCAGCAGCCAGTTAGACAGGGTCGATCAGCCCCAGCATTTT. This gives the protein CASSQLDRVDQPQHF.